These 14 T cell receptor beta chains share one sample of origin, sequenced in a study of CD8 T cells in Susac syndrome. cDNA came from about 0.51 to 1 ug RNA primed by random hexamers. Each CDR3 protein is one row after TCRdb ran MiXCR on the immunoSEQ multiplex PCR reads. Of around 180,000 distinct CDR3 sequences detected, approximately 93% appear once; the ten largest clones hold roughly 0.1%. Sequenced input: CD4+ T cells from PBMCs. The receptors shown here come from a human donor with multiple sclerosis.

The chain couples TRBV20-1 to TRBJ2-3; 8 bases are shared with TRBD1. The germline CDR1 and CDR2 sequences are DFQATT and SNEGSKA (reference sequence). This CDR3 is 14 amino acids long. J gave up 1 base and V 5 bases, and 5 bases lay outside the gene matches. The CDR3 coding sequence is TGCAGTGCTCCGGACAGGGCTCGCACAGATACGCAGTATTTT. Amino acids: CSAPDRARTDTQYF.

This clonotype was observed once. V and J are TRBV7-8 and TRBJ2-7; 7 bases line up with TRBD2. In germline, CDR1 is SGHVS, CDR2 FQNEAQ. The CDR3 is made up of 12 amino acids. V gave up 4 bases and J gave up 10 bases; unmatched junction bases: 7. The CDR3 region is CASSSAGVEQYF. CDR3 in DNA: TGTGCCAGCAGCTCGGCGGGAGTCGAACAGTACTTC.

V gene TRBV7-2 combines with J gene TRBJ2-7; unclear D gene. The V end was cut by 2 bases, the J end by 8 bases, with 7 bases between. This CDR3 is built from 11 residues. In germline, CDR1 is SGHTA, CDR2 FQGNSA. In DNA, the CDR3 is TGTGCCAGCAGCTTAAGCGTGAAGCAGTACTTC. Encoded protein: CASSLSVKQYF.

This clonotype was seen more than once but under ten times. The V and J genes are TRBV5-1 and TRBJ2-7, with D possibly being TRBD1 (5 bases). CDR3 size: 13 residues. With 5 bases removed from V and 0 bases from J, the gap between germline ends came to 9 bases. Germline CDR1 reads SGHRS; CDR2 reads YFSETQ. The CDR3 DNA sequence: TGCGCCAGCAGTTTTGACAGCTCCTACGAGCAGTACTTC. Encoded protein: CASSFDSSYEQYF.

The chain employs TRBV2 and TRBJ1-1, with 11 bases matching TRBD1. The germline gives CDR1 SNHLY, CDR2 FYNNEI. The CDR3 runs 17 residues. The V segment lost 9 bases and the J segment 1 base; nucleotides outside the gene matches: 13. The CDR3 region has the DNA TGTGCCAGGGGGGTCCGGACAGGGGGCTTCAGGAACACTGAAGCTTTCTTT. Translation gives CARGVRTGGFRNTEAFF. Using reference TRBV2 and TRBJ1-1 for the parts outside the CDR3, the full variable domain is EPEVTQTPSHQVTQMGQEVILRCVPISNHLYFYWYRQILGQKVEFLVSFYNNEISEKSEIFDDQFSVERPDGSNFTLKIRSTKLEDSAMYFCARGVRTGGFRNTEAFFGQGTRLTVV.

The chain links TRBV20-1 to TRBJ1-5; D remains ambiguous. Trimming cost V 3 bases and J 2 bases, with 8 bases left between them. Per the germline V gene, CDR1 is DFQATT and CDR2 is SNEGSKA (reference sequence). This CDR3 has 13 amino acids. CDR3 sequence (DNA): TGCAGTGCTAGCAGGAGAGGCAATCAGCCCCAGCATTTT. Protein: CSASRRGNQPQHF.

This rearrangement joins TRBV11-2 to TRBJ1-5; no definite D call. Trimming removed 1 base at V and 6 bases at J, with 10 bases between. This CDR3 comprises 14 residues. CDR1 and CDR2 from the germline V gene are SGHAT and FQNNGV. CDR3 sequence: CASSLVAGSQPQHF. CDR3 coding DNA: TGTGCCAGCAGCTTAGTGGCAGGTTCTCAGCCCCAGCATTTT.

The V call is TRBV3-1, the J call TRBJ1-1, with D uncertain. Germline CDR1 is LGHDT and CDR2 is YNNKEL (reference sequence). Trimming took 6 bases from V and 5 from J, leaving 19 bases between them. This CDR3 contains 15 residues. CDR3 amino acids: CASRPRTGFRTEAFF. The CDR3 nucleotides are TGTGCCAGCAGACCTCGGACCGGTTTTAGGACTGAAGCTTTCTTT. Drawing the rest from reference TRBV3-1 and TRBJ1-1, the complete variable domain is DTAVSQTPKYLVTQMGNDKSIKCEQNLGHDTMYWYKQDSKKFLKIMFSYNNKELIINETVPNRFSPKSPDKAHLNLHINSLELGDSAVYFCASRPRTGFRTEAFFGQGTRLTVV.

This rearrangement joins TRBV2 to TRBJ1-4; D uncertain. This CDR3 region has 10 residues. Trimming removed 6 bases from V and 7 bases from J, with 3 bases in between. Germline CDR1 SNHLY, CDR2 FYNNEI. DNA for the CDR3: TGTGCCAGCAGAGTTGAAAAACTGTTTTTT. It yields the protein CASRVEKLFF.

About this clonotype itself: The junction and the germline gene differ at one end; a read error may be behind it. The gene calls are TRBV30 and TRBJ1-2, with 11 bases identical to TRBD1. Germline CDR1 and CDR2: GTSNPN and SVGIG (reference sequence). This CDR3 region has 11 residues. Here the CDR3 DNA reads TGTGCCTGGAGTGGGACAGGGGGCTCCCTCTTC. Its protein product is CAWSGTGGSLF.

This chain links TRBV20-1 with TRBJ2-1; tentative D call: TRBD2 (5 bases). The germline V gene has CDR1 DFQATT and CDR2 SNEGSKA (reference sequence). The ends were cut back, 1 base at V and 10 bases at J, with 11 bases in the middle. The CDR3 extends over 12 amino acids. In DNA form, the CDR3 reads TGCAGTGCTAGAGTATCTAGCTTGGAGCAGTTCTTC. Translated: CSARVSSLEQFF.

The V and J genes are TRBV28 and TRBJ2-5; 7 bases agree with TRBD2. Germline V gives CDR1 MDHEN, CDR2 SYDVKM. There are 15 residues in the CDR3. Germline trimming cut 5 bases from V and 3 bases from J; bases unmatched to any gene: 9. The CDR3, as DNA: TGTGCCAGCAGTGGATGGGAGGGCAGGAAAGAGACCCAGTACTTC. Encoded protein: CASSGWEGRKETQYF.

This clonotype was observed once. The V and J genes are TRBV5-1 and TRBJ2-2, with D hard to call. CDR3 size: 14 residues. Trimming shortened V by 4 bases and J by 2 bases, and 9 bases separated the two germline ends. Germline V gene data show CDR1 as SGHRS and CDR2 as YFSETQ. In DNA form, the CDR3 reads TGCGCCAGCAGCCCCACCCCAAACACCGGGGAGCTGTTTTTT. This codes for CASSPTPNTGELFF. Full variable domain (missing parts from reference TRBV5-1 and TRBJ2-2): KAGVTQTPRYLIKTRGQQVTLSCSPISGHRSVSWYQQTPGQGLQFLFEYFSETQRNKGNFPGRFSGRQFSNSRSEMNVSTLELGDSALYLCASSPTPNTGELFFGEGSRLTVL.

The chain is built from TRBV5-6 and TRBJ1-2, with no clear D. CDR3 length: 13 residues. The germline CDR1 and CDR2 sequences are SGHDT and YYEEEE. Trimming removed 0 bases at V and 8 bases at J, with 11 bases between. The CDR3 reads CASSLVGSGGYTF. CDR3 in DNA: TGTGCCAGCAGCTTGGTAGGCAGCGGGGGCTACACCTTC.